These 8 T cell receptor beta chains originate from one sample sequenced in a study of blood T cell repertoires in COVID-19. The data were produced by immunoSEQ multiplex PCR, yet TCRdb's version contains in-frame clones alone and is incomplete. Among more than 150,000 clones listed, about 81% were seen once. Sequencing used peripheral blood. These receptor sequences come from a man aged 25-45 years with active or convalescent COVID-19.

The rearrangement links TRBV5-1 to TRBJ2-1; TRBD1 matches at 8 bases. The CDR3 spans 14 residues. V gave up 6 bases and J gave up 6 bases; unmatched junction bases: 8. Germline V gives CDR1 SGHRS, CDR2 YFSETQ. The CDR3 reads CASTPGGGVNEQFF. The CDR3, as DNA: TGCGCCAGCACTCCAGGGGGCGGGGTCAATGAGCAGTTCTTC.

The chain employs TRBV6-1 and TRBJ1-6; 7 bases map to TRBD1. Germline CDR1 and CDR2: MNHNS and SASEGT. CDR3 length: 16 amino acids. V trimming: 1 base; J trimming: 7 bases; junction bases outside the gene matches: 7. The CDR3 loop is CASSEVTAGGNSPLHF. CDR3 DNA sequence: TGTGCCAGCAGTGAAGTAACGGCAGGGGGAAATTCACCCCTCCACTTT.

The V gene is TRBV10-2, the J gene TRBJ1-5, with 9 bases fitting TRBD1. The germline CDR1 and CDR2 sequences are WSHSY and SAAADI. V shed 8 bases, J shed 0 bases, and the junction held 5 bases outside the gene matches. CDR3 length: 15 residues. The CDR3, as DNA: TGCGCCAGCCGTTTGACAGGGGGTAGCAATCAGCCCCAGCATTTT. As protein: CASRLTGGSNQPQHF.

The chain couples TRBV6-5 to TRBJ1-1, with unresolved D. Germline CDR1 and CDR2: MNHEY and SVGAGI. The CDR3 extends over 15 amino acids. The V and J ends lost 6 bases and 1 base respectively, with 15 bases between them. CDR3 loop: CASRPPVAANTEAFF. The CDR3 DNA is TGTGCCAGCAGACCCCCTGTGGCCGCGAACACTGAAGCTTTCTTT.

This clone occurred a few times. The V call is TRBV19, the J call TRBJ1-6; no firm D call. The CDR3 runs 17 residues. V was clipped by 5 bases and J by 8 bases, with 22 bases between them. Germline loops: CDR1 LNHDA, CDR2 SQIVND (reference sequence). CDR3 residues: CASSPPGTELTDSPLHF. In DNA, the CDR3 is TGTGCCAGTAGTCCGCCTGGCACAGAGCTAACGGATTCACCCCTCCACTTT.

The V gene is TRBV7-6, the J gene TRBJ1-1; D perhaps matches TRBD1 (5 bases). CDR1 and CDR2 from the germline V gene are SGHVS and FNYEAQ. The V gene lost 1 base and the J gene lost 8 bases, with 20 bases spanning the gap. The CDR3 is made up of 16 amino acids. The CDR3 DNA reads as TGTGCCAGCAGCTTAGAAGCGGGTCTGGGACTACGGGAAGCTTTCTTT. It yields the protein CASSLEAGLGLREAFF.

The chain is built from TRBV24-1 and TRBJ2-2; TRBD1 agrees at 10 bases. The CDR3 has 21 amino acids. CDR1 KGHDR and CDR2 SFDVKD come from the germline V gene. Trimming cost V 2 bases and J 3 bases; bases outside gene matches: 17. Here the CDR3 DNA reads TGTGCCACCAGTGATTCGACGTCCGGGACAGGGGCCTACATTGACACCGGGGAGCTGTTTTTT. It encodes CATSDSTSGTGAYIDTGELFF.

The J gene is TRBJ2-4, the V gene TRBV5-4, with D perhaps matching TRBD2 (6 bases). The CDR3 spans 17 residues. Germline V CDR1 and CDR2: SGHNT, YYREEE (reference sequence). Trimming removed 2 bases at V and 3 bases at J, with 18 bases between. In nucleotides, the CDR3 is TGTGCCAGCAGCTTACGTGCCGCACACGGGGGCAAAAACATTCAGTACTTC. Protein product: CASSLRAAHGGKNIQYF.